The next 5 T cell receptor beta chains were all read from a single sample in a study of neurological immune-mediated disorders. Described time point: longitudinal time-point 2. TCRdb re-called the 5' RACE reads with MiXCR, one entry per CDR3 protein. The data show roughly 60,000 distinct CDR3 sequences, roughly 10% seen once. What was sequenced was PBMCs. The source of these receptors is a man aged 25-45 years in good health.

This clonotype was picked up many times. The chain links TRBV11-1 to TRBJ2-1; 9 bases agree with TRBD2. The CDR3 totals 17 residues. Germline V lookup: CDR1 SGHAT, CDR2 FQDESV (reference sequence). With V trimmed by 0 bases and J by 1 base, 4 bases remained unmatched. This chain's CDR3 is CASSLAASGISYNEQFF. DNA of the CDR3: TGTGCCAGCAGCTTAGCGGCTAGCGGGATATCCTACAATGAGCAGTTCTTC.

This clonotype was seen repeatedly, ten times or more. The rearrangement uses TRBV20-1 and TRBJ2-1; D may be TRBD2 (5 bases). V shed 0 bases and J shed 4 bases, with 16 bases lying between them. CDR1 and CDR2 (germline): DFQATT, SNEGSKA (reference sequence). This CDR3 is built from 16 residues. The chain's CDR3 is CSARDVRGNPYNEQFF. CDR3 nucleotides: TGCAGTGCTAGAGATGTTCGGGGTAACCCATACAATGAGCAGTTCTTC.

There are many counts of this clonotype. This CDR3 reads CASAGGSSYNEQFF. DNA of the CDR3: TGTGCCAGCGCCGGCGGGAGTTCCTACAATGAGCAGTTCTTC. The chain combines TRBV7-8 with TRBJ2-1; 7 bases align to TRBD2. Germline V gives CDR1 SGHVS, CDR2 FQNEAQ. This CDR3 is 14 amino acids long. Unmatched junction bases numbered 5, after V lost 8 bases and J lost 1 base.

V and J are TRBV10-3 and TRBJ2-7, with D uncertain. The V and J ends lost 4 bases and 3 bases respectively, with 4 bases between them. The germline CDR1 and CDR2 sequences are ENHRY and SYGVKD. The CDR3 has 11 residues. CDR3 sequence: CAISGGYEQYF. As DNA, the CDR3 is TGTGCCATCAGTGGCGGCTACGAGCAGTACTTC.

This clonotype appeared many times. V is TRBV18 and J is TRBJ2-3, with TRBD1 matching over 7 bases. CDR3 length equals 14 residues. Per germline, CDR1 KGHSH and CDR2 LQKENI. V was pared by 3 bases and J by 4 bases, with 4 bases of the junction left unmatched. The CDR3 sequence: CASSPRQGPDTQYF. The CDR3 bases are TGTGCCAGCTCACCCCGACAGGGTCCAGATACGCAGTATTTT.